This T cell receptor (beta chain) was sequenced in a study of T cell responses to AZD1222 COVID-19 vaccine (dated by TCRdb to the early 2020s). About the study as a whole: Because spike-specific TCR depth and breadth did not differ between the two schedules, AZD1222 recipients who got a second dose at roughly 4 weeks were pooled with those who got a second dose at roughly 12 weeks. TCR sequencing covered roughly 230 trial participants: 207 given two doses of AZD1222 and 26 given two doses of MenACWY control vaccine. Enrollment into the trials was organized by age into subgroups of 18-55, 56-69 and 70-plus years, and those subgroups contained roughly 140, 27 and 60 TCR-sequenced participants, respectively.

This clone was observed a single time. The antigen it recognizes is unknown. No much larger clone exists at a distance of one base, and base qualities are not known. The meaning of the sample's time point label: baseline before first vaccination. Vaccinee samples came from UK trials COV001 and COV002, including a single-blind randomized controlled phase 2/3 trial of AZD1222 (ChAdOx1 nCoV-19) in healthy adults. Trial participant PBMC samples were collected at day 0 and day 28 after the second dose for TCRbeta chain sequencing. Study-wide findings and limitations: Spike-specific TCR breadth and depth rose significantly after two AZD1222 doses compared with day 0 and with MenACWY recipients. Most participants were white British and females outnumbered males, and the authors suggested that clonal diversity may have been underestimated. The whole spike protein was spanned by vaccine-associated CD4 TCRs, and dominant responses were seen in regions 160-218 and 743-854. The 56-69-year group was small, and its depth increase did not reach significance, likely because of low power. Reportedly, almost half of the unique spike-specific TCRs recognized epitopes lying outside the regions that are mutated in the B.1.351 and B.1.1.7 variants. Because no day 14 peak-response samples were available, repertoires were characterized only after the peak T cell response. Conclusions about previously exposed vaccinees are limited because only five or six AZD1222 recipients were SARS-CoV-2 seropositive at baseline.

The CDR3 regions of human TCRbeta chains were analyzed by immunosequencing. In the original analysis: Repertoire TCRs were matched against a reference library of SARS-CoV-2-specific TCRs generated with the MIRA antigen-specificity platform. Breadth meant the fraction of unique TCRs that were SARS-CoV-2-associated, whereas depth meant the fraction of total T cells that were SARS-CoV-2-associated. Using the MIRA data, each spike-specific TCR was mapped to the spike region that the TCR reacts to and placed in a CD4 or CD8 class. Log10-transformed breadth and depth values were compared by one-way ANOVA with Sidak's multiple comparisons tests. As stored in TCRdb, this immuneACCESS dataset retains in-frame rearrangements with V and J assigned. A fraction of the clones does not appear; measured against another copy, unresolved V genes explain less than half of the discrepancy, and the remainder lacks a known reason. D and trimming come from the DNA, and the V and J calls and clone size come from that table. The table for this sample lists some 96,000 clones; just under 90% of them were counted only once. The ten largest clones capture approximately 15% of the sample.

The sequencing used peripheral blood, collected on day 0 of AZD1222 vaccination. The sequence came from an adult in good health.

CDR3 region: CASRAGLAVSYEQYF. In nucleotides, the sequence is TGTGCCAGCAGGGCGGGACTAGCGGTGTCCTACGAGCAGTACTTC. The V and J genes are TRBV2 and TRBJ2-7, and 11 junction bases match TRBD2. The germline V gene sets CDR1 to SNHLY and CDR2 to FYNNEI. Counted from cysteine to phenylalanine, this CDR3 has 15 amino acids. The kept DNA is CDR3 alone, 45 bases in frame from the first base. Here V drops 6 bases and J drops 1 base, and the junction holds 5 bases not matched to any gene.